This T cell receptor (beta chain) was profiled in a study of blood T cells in healthy people across ages. Details on this clonotype: Its antigen is not known.

Broader study findings: Age advanced and TCR beta diversity per million T cells fell, roughly linearly.

The V gene lost 5 bases and the J gene lost 6 bases, with 27 bases spanning the gap. Germline loops: CDR1 SGHRS, CDR2 YFSETQ. This CDR3 has 18 residues. Roughly 9 milliliters of peripheral blood were drawn from each donor. It was with a sample-barcoded 5' primer and a J-beta primer mix that a second PCR of roughly 7 to 12 cycles was run. Each cDNA molecule carried a tag from a template-switch adaptor that contained 12 random nucleotides. From the 5' RACE reads, TCRdb called clonotypes with MiXCR, one entry per CDR3 protein. Here the sample spans roughly 700,000 distinct CDR3 sequences, roughly 50% being singletons.

This TCR derives from a woman aged 60 to 75 in good health. The sequenced sample consisted of blood. This chain connects TRBV5-1 to TRBJ2-1; the D gene is possibly TRBD1 (7 bases). The CDR3 loop is CASRMLGGSGGPGNEQFF. The CDR3 DNA sequence: TGCGCCAGCAGGATGTTGGGGGGATCAGGGGGTCCCGGCAATGAGCAGTTCTTC.